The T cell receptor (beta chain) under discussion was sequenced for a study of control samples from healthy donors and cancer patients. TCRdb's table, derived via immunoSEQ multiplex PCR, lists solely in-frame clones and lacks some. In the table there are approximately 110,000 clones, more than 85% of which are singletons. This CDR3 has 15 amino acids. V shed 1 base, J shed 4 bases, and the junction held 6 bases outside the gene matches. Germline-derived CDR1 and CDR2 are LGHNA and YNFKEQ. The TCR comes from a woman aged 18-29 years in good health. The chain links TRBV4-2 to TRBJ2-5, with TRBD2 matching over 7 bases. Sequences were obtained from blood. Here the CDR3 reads CASSQAGGESETQYF. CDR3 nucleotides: TGTGCCAGCAGCCAAGCGGGAGGTGAATCAGAGACCCAGTACTTC.